Listed below are T cell receptor beta chains from one sample, sequenced in a study of cytomegalovirus exposure and HLA in healthy donors. The assay was immunoSEQ multiplex PCR, and TCRdb's table has in-frame clones only and misses some. The table shows about 120,000 clones, with over 60% occurring only once. The specimen was PBMCs. The receptors derive from a woman in her forties in good health and CMV-seropositive. CDR3s include the opening cysteine and the closing phenylalanine or tryptophan. The D gene is left open where the match is weak. Size tells how often a clone was seen (once, few, many) or the class of an expanded clone, and some rows leave it out.

clone_size,v_call,d_call,j_call,cdr3_nt,cdr3_aa
few,TRBV2,TRBD1,TRBJ1-2,TGTGCCAGCAGACCACAGGGGGCTAACTATGGCTACACCTTC,CASRPQGANYGYTF
NA,TRBV9,TRBD1,TRBJ1-2,TGTGCCAGCAGCGTAGGGACAGGGAGTGGCTACACCTTC,CASSVGTGSGYTF
NA,TRBV19,NA,TRBJ2-1,TGTGCCAGTAGTACCAAGGATACCCATTTGACAGGTTACAATGAGCAGTTCTTC,CASSTKDTHLTGYNEQFF
NA,TRBV5-8,NA,TRBJ2-7,TGTGCCAGCAGCTTTGGCAGGGTCAACGAGCAGTACTTC,CASSFGRVNEQYF
few,TRBV30,NA,TRBJ2-2,TGTGCCTGGAGTGTTATCATCACGGGCACCGGGGAGCTGTTTTTT,CAWSVIITGTGELFF
NA,TRBV10-3,NA,TRBJ2-7,TGTGCCACCTCCAGGGGAAGCGCCTTCACCTACGAGCAGTACTTC,CATSRGSAFTYEQYF
NA,TRBV4-1,NA,TRBJ1-3,TGCGCCAGCAGCCAGGCCGGAGGCTCCGGCCGATCTGGAAACACCATATATTTT,CASSQAGGSGRSGNTIYF
NA,TRBV6-5,NA,TRBJ1-6,TGTGCCAGCAGTTACCAAGGGTCCGGGAATTCCCCCCTCCACTTT,CASSYQGSGNSPLHF
NA,TRBV5-1,TRBD2,TRBJ2-2,TGCGCCAGCACCACCCTCCTAGCGGGAGCGACCGGGGAGCTGTTTTTT,CASTTLLAGATGELFF
few,TRBV15,TRBD1,TRBJ2-2,TGTGCCACCAGCAGACTAGACAGGGGGCGAAACGGGGAGCTGTTTTTT,CATSRLDRGRNGELFF
NA,TRBV2,TRBD1,TRBJ1-2,TGTGCCAGCAGTATACAGGGGTCAAACTATGGCTACACCTTC,CASSIQGSNYGYTF
few,TRBV19,TRBD1,TRBJ2-5,TGTGCCAGTAGTATTGACAGGGGAGAGACCCAGTACTTC,CASSIDRGETQYF